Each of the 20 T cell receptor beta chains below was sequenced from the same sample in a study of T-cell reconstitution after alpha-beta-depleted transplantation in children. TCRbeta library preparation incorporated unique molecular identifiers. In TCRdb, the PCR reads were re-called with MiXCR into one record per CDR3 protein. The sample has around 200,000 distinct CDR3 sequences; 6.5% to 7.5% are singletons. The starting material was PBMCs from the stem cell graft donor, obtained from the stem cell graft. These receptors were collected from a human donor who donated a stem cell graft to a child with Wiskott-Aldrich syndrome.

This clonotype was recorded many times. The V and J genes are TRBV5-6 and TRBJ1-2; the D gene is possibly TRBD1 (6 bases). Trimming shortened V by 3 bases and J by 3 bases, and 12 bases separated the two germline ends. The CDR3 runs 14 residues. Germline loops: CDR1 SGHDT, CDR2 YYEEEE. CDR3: CASSSVTGDYGYTF. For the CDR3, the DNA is TGTGCCAGCAGCTCAGTGACAGGCGACTATGGCTACACCTTC.

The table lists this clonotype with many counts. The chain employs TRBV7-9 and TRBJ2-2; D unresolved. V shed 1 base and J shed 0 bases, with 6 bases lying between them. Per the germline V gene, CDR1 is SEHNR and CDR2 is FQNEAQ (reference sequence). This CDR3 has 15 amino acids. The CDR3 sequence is CASSLGQSNTGELFF. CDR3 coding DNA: TGTGCCAGCAGCTTAGGACAATCGAACACCGGGGAGCTGTTTTTT.

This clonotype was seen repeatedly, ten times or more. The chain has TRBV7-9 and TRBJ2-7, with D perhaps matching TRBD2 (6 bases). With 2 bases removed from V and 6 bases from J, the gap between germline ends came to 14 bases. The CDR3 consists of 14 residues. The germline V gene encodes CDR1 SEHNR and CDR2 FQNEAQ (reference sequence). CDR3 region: CASSLYSGEAEQYF. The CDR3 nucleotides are TGTGCCAGCAGCTTATATTCGGGGGAGGCCGAGCAGTACTTC.

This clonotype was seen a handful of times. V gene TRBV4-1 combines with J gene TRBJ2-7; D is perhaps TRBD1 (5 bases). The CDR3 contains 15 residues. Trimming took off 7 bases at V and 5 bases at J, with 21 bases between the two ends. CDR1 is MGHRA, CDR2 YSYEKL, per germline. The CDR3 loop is CASTSITQGGDEQYF. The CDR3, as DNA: TGCGCCAGCACCTCCATAACCCAGGGCGGCGACGAGCAGTACTTC.

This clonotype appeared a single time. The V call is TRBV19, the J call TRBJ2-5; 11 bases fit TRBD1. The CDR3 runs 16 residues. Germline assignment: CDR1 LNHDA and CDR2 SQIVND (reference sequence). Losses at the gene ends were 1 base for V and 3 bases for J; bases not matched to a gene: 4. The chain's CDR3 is CASSIGWTGGEETQYF. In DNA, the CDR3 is TGTGCCAGTAGTATAGGCTGGACAGGGGGCGAAGAGACCCAGTACTTC.

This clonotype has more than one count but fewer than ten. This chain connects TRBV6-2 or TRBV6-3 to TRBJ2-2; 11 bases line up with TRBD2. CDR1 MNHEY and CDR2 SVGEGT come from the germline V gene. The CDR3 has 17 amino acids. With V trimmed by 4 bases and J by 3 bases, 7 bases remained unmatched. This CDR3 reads CASSFETSGGYTGELFF. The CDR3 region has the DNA TGTGCCAGCAGTTTTGAAACTAGCGGGGGATACACCGGGGAGCTGTTTTTT.

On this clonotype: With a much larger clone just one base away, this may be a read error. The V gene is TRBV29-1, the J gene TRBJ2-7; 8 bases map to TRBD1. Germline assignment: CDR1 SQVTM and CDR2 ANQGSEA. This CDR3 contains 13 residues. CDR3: CSAGQGRSYERYF. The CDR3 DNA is TGCAGCGCAGGACAGGGACGATCCTACGAGCGGTACTTC.

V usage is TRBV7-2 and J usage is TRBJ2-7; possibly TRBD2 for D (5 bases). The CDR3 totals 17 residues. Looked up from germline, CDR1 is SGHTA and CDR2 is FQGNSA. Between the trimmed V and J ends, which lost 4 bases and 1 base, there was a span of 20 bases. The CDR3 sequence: CASSSVFGSEISYEQYF. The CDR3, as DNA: TGTGCCAGCAGCTCGGTTTTTGGTAGCGAGATATCCTACGAGCAGTACTTC.

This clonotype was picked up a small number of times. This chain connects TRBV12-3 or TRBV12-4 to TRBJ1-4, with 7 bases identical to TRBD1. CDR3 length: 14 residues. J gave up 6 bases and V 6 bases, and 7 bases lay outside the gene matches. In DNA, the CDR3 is TGTGCCAGCAGCAGGGGGGGGAAGGATGAAAAACTGTTTTTT. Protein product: CASSRGGKDEKLFF.

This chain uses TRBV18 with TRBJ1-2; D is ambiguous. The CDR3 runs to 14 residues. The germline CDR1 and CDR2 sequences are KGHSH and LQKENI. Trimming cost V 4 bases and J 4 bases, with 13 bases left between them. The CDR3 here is CASSLNSIGYGYTF. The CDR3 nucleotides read TGTGCCAGCTCACTAAACAGTATTGGCTATGGCTACACCTTC.

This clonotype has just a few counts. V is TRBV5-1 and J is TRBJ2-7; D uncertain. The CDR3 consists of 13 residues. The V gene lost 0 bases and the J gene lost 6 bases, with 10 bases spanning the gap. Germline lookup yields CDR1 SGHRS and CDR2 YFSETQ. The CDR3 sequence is CASSLGAVREQYF. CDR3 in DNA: TGCGCCAGCAGCTTGGGTGCCGTGCGCGAGCAGTACTTC.

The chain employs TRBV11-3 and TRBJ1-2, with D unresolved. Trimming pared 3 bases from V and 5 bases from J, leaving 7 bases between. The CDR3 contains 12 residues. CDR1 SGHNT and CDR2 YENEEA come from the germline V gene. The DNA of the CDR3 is TGTGCCAGCAGCTTTTCAACGTATGGCTACACCTTC. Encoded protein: CASSFSTYGYTF.

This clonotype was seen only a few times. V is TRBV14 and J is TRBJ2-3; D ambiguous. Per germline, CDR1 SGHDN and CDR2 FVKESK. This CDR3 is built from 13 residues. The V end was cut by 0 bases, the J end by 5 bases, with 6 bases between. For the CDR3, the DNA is TGTGCCAGCAGCCAAGATTATAGAGATACGCAGTATTTT. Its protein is CASSQDYRDTQYF.

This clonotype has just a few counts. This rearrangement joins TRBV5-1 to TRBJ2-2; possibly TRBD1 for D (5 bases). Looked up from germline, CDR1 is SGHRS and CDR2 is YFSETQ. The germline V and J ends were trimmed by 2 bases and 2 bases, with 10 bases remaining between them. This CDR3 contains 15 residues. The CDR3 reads CASSFLTDNTGELFF. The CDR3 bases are TGCGCCAGCAGCTTTTTGACAGACAACACCGGGGAGCTGTTTTTT.

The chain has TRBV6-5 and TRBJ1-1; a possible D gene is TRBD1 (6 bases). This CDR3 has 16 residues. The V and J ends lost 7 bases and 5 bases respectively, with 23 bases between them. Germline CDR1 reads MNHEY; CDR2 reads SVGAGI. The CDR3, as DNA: TGTGCCAGCAATACCCCTGGGTTAGGGGGGGGGACTGAAGCTTTCTTT. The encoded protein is CASNTPGLGGGTEAFF.

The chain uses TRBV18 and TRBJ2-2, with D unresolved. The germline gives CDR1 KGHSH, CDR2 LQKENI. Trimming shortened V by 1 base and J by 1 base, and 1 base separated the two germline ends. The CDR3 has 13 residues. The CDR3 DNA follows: TGTGCCAGCTCACCACGGAACACCGGGGAGCTGTTTTTT. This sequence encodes CASSPRNTGELFF.

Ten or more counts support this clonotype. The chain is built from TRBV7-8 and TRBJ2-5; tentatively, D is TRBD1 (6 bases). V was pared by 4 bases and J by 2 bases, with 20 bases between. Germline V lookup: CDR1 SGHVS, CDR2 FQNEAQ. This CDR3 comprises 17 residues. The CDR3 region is CASSSPPGQPIQETQYF. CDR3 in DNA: TGTGCCAGCAGCTCACCCCCCGGACAGCCCATTCAAGAGACCCAGTACTTC.

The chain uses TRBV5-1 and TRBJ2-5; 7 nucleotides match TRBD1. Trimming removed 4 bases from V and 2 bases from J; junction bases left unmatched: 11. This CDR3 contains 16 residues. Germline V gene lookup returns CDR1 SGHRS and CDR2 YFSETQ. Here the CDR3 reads CASSGAGGPNQETQYF. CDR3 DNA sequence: TGCGCCAGCAGCGGGGCAGGGGGACCTAATCAAGAGACCCAGTACTTC.

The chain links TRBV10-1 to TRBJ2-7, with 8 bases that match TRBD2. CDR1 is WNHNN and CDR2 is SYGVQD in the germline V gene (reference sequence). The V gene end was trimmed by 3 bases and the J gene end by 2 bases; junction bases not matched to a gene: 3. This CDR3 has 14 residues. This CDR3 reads CASSEVAGPYEQYF. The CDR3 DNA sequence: TGCGCCAGCAGTGAAGTAGCGGGACCCTACGAGCAGTACTTC.

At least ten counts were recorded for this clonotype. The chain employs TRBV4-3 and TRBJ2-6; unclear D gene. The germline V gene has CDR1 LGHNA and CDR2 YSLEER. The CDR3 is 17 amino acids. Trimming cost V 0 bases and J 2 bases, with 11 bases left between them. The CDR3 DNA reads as TGCGCCAGCAGCCAAGATATGGTGCCAGCTGGGGCCAACGTCCTGACTTTC. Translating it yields CASSQDMVPAGANVLTF.